This TCR beta chain stems from a study of T-cell reconstitution after alpha-beta-depleted transplantation in children. This clonotype was seen repeatedly, ten times or more. Its cognate antigen is unknown. CDR1 and CDR2 (germline): LGHDT, YNNKEL (reference sequence). V was clipped by 4 bases and J by 5 bases; unmatched bases: 14. This CDR3 is 17 amino acids long. It was with unique molecular identifiers that the TCRbeta library was prepared. TCRdb recomputed calls from the PCR reads with MiXCR, one row per CDR3 protein. The sample has 250,000 to 300,000 distinct CDR3 sequences, about 9.9% seen once. Findings of the study overall: Surviving recipient T cells and thymic progenitors accounted for the high day-60 TCRbeta diversity observed in some patients. T cells produced anew were the main source of T-cell counts and diversity one year after transplant. It was reported that alpha-beta T cells came from several hundred expanded graft clones (about two months after transplant).

The specimen was peripheral blood, collected 180 days after TCRalphabeta/CD19-depleted stem cell transplant. The source is a male patient aged 2-15 years who had a stem cell transplant for chronic granulomatous disease, so the T cells may come from the graft donor. The rearrangement links TRBV3-1 to TRBJ2-3; 8 bases map to TRBD2. The CDR3: CASSPSLSGGHRDTQYF. The CDR3, as DNA: TGTGCCAGCAGCCCTAGTCTCTCGGGGGGGCATAGAGATACGCAGTATTTT.